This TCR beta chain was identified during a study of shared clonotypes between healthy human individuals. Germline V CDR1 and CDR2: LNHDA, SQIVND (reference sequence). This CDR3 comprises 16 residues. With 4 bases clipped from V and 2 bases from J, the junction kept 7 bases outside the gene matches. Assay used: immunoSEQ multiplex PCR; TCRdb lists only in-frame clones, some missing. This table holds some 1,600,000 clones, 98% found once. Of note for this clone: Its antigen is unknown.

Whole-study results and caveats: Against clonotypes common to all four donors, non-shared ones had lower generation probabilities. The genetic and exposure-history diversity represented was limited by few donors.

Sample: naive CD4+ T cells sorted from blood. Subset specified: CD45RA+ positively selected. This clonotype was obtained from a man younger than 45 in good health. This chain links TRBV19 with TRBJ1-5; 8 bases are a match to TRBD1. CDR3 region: CASSRQGTMGNQPQHF. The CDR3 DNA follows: TGTGCCAGTAGTAGACAGGGGACGATGGGCAATCAGCCCCAGCATTTT. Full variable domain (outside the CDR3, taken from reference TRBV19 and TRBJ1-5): DGGITQSPKYLFRKEGQNVTLSCEQNLNHDAMYWYRQDPGQGLRLIYYSQIVNDFQKGDIAEGYSVSREKKESFPLTVTSAQKNPTAFYLCASSRQGTMGNQPQHFGDGTRLSIL.